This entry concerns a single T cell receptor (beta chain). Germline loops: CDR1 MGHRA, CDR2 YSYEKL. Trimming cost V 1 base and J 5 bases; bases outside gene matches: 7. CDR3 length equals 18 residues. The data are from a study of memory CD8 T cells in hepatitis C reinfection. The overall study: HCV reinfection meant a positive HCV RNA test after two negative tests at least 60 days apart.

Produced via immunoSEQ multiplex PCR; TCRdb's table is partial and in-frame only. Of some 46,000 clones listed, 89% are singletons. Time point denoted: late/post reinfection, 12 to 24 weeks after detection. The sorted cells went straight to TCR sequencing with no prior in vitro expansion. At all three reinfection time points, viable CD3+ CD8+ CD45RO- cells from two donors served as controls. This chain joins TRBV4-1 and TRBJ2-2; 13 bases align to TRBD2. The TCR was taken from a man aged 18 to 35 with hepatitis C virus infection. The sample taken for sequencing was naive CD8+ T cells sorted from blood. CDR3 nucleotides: TGCGCCAGCAGCCAAGTCCCCTTACTAGCGGGAGGGACCGGGGAGCTGTTTTTT. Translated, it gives CASSQVPLLAGGTGELFF.